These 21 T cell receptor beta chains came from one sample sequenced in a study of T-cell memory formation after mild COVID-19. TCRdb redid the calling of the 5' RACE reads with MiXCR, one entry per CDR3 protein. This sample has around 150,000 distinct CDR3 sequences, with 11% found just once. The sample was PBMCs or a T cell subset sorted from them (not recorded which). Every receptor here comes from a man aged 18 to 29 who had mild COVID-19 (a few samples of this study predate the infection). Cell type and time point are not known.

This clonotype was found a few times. In DNA, the CDR3 is TGTGCCAGCAGTTTAGCAATCACTGAAGCTTTCTTT. This codes for CASSLAITEAFF. The chain uses TRBV28 and TRBJ1-1; no reliable D call. Germline CDR1 and CDR2: MDHEN and SYDVKM. The V end lost 2 bases, the J end lost 4 bases, and 5 bases lay between the germline ends. This CDR3 has 12 residues.

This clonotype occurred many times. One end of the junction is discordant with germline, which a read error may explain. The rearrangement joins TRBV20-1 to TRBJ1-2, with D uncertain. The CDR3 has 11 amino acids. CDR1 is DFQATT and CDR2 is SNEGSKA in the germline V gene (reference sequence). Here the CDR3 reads CSARDRPAYAF. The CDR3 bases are TGCAGTGCTAGAGATCGCCCAGCTTATGCCTTC.

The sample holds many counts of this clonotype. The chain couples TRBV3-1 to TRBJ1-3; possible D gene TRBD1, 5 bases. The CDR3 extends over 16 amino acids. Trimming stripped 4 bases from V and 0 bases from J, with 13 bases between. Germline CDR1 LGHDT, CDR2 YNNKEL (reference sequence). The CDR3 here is CASSPAAGSSGNTIYF. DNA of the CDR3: TGTGCCAGCAGCCCCGCCGCAGGGAGCTCTGGAAACACCATATATTTT.

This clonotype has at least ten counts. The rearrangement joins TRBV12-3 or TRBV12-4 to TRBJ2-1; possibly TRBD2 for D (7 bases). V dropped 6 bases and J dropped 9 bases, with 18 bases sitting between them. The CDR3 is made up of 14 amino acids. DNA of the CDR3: TGTGCCAGCAGGAGGGCGGGGGCCCCCGGTGAGCAGTTCTTC. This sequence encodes CASRRAGAPGEQFF.

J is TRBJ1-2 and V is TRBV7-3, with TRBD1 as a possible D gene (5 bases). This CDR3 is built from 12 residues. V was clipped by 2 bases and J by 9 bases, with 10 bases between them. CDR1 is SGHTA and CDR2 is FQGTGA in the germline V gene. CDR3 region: CASSLEGLRYTF. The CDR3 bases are TGTGCCAGCAGCTTAGAGGGGCTGCGCTACACCTTC.

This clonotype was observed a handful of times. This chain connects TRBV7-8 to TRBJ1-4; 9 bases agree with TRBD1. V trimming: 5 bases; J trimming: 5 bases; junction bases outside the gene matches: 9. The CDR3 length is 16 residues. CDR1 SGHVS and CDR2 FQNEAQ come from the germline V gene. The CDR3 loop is CASSPVPGTGNEKLFF. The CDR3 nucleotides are TGTGCCAGCAGCCCCGTACCGGGGACAGGGAATGAAAAACTGTTTTTT.

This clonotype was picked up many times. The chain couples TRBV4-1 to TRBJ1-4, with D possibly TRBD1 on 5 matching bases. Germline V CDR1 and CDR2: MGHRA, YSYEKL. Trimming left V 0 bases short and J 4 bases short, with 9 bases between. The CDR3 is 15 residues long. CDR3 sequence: CASSQEGGFNEKLFF. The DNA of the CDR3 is TGCGCCAGCAGCCAAGAGGGGGGATTTAATGAAAAACTGTTTTTT.

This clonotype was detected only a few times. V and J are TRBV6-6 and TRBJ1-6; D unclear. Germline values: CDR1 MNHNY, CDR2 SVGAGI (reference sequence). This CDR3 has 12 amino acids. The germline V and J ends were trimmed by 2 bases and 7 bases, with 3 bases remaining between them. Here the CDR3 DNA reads TGTGCCAGCAGTTACGACAATTCACCCCTCCACTTT. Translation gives CASSYDNSPLHF.

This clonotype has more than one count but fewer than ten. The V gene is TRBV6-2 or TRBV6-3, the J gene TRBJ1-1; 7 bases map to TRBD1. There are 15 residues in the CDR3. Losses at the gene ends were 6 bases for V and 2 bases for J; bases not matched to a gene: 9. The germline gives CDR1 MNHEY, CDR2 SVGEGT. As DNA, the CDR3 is TGTGCCAGCAGCCGCCGACAGGGCCTCAACACTGAAGCTTTCTTT. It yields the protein CASSRRQGLNTEAFF.

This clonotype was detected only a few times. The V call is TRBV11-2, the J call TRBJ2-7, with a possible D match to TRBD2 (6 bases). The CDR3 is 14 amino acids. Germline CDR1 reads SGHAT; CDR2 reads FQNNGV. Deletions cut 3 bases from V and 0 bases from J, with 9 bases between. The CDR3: CASSLGGDSYEQYF. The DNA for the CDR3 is TGTGCCAGCAGCTTGGGCGGGGACTCCTACGAGCAGTACTTC. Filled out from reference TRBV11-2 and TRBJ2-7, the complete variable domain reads EAGVAQSPRYKIIEKRQSVAFWCNPISGHATLYWYQQILGQGPKLLIQFQNNGVVDDSQLPKDRFSAERLKGVDSTLKIQPAKLEDSAVYLCASSLGGDSYEQYFGPGTRLTVT.

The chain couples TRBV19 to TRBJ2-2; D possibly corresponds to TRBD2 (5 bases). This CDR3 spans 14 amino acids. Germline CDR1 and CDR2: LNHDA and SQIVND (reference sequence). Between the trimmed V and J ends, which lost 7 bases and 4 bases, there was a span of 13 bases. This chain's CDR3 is CASTPRGFTGELFF. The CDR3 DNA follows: TGTGCCAGTACCCCCAGAGGGTTCACCGGGGAGCTGTTTTTT.

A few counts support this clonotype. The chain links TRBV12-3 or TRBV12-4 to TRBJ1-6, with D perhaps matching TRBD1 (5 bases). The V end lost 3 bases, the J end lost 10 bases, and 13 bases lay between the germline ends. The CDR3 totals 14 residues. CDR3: CASSLEGSRSPLHF. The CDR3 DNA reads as TGTGCCAGCAGTTTGGAGGGGTCGCGGTCACCCCTCCACTTT.

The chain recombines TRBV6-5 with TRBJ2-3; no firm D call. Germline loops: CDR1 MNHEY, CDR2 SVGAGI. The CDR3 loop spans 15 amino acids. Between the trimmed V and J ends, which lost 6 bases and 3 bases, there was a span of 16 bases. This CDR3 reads CASRLGPTSTDTQYF. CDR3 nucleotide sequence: TGTGCCAGCAGGCTCGGCCCTACCTCGACAGATACGCAGTATTTT.

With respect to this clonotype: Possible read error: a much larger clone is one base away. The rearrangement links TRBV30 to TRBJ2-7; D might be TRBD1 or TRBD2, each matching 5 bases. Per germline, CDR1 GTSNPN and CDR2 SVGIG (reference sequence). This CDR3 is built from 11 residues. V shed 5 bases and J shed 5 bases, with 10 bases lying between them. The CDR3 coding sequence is TGTGCCTGGGGGGACGCCGACGAGCAGTACTTC. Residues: CAWGDADEQYF. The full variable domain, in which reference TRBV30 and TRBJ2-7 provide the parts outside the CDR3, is SQTIHQWPATLVQPVGSPLSLECTVEGTSNPNLYWYRQAAGRGLQLLFYSVGIGQISSEVPQNLSASRPQDRQFILSSKKLLLSDSGFYLCAWGDADEQYFGPGTRLTVT.

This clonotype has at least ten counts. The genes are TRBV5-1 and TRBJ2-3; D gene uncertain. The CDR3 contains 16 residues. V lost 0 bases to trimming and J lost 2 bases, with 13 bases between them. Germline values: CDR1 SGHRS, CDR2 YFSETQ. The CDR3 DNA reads TGCGCCAGCAGCTTGGGCCCAGGCCAAGCCACAGATACGCAGTATTTT. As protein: CASSLGPGQATDTQYF.

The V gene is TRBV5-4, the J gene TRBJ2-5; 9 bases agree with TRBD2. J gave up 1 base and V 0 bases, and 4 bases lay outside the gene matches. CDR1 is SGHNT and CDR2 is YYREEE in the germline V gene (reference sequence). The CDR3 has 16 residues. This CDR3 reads CASSLGSSGVQETQYF. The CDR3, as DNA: TGTGCCAGCAGCTTGGGGTCTAGCGGGGTCCAAGAGACCCAGTACTTC. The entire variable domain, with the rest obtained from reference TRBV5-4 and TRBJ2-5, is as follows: ETGVTQSPTHLIKTRGQQVTLRCSSQSGHNTVSWYQQALGQGPQFIFQYYREEENGRGNFPPRFSGLQFPNYSSELNVNALELDDSALYLCASSLGSSGVQETQYFGPGTRLLVL.

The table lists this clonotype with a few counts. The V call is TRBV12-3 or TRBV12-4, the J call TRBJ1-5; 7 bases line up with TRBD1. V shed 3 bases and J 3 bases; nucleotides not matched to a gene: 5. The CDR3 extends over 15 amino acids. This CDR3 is CASSLSGTANQPQHF. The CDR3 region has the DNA TGTGCCAGCAGTTTGTCCGGGACAGCCAATCAGCCCCAGCATTTT.

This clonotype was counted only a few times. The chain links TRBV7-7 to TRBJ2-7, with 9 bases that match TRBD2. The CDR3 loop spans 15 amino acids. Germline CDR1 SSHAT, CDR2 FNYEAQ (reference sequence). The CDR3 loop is CASSDKRGASYEQYV. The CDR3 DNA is TGTGCTAGCAGCGATAAGCGGGGGGCCAGCTACGAGCAGTACGTC.

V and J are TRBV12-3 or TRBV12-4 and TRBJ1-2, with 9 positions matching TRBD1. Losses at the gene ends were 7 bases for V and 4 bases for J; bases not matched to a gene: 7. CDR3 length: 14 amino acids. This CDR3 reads CASTLTGGGYGYTF. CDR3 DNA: TGTGCCAGCACCCTAACAGGGGGCGGCTATGGCTACACCTTC.

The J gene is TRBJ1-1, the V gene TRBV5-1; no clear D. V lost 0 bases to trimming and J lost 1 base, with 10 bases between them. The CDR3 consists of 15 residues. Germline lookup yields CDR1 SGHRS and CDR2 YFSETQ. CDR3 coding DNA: TGCGCCAGCAGCTTGGCCGTTAGGACGAACACTGAAGCTTTCTTT. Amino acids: CASSLAVRTNTEAFF.

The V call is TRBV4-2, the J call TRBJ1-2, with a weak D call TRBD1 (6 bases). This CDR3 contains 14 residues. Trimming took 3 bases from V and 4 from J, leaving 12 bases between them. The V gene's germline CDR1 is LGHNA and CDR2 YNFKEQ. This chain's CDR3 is CASSQAGGPYGYTF. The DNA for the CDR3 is TGTGCCAGCAGCCAGGCTGGGGGGCCCTATGGCTACACCTTC.